This is a list of T cell receptor beta chains from one sample in a study of graft-versus-host responses after intestinal transplantation. Assay: immunoSEQ multiplex PCR; the TCRdb copy retains only in-frame clones and omits some. The table shows around 100,000 clones, with roughly 87% occurring only once. These receptors' targets are unknown. The material sequenced was unstimulated CD4+ T cells sorted from spleen or lymph node cells, taken before transplant. These receptors all come from a human donor who was the organ donor for an intestinal transplant. Each CDR3 is given with its conserved first and last residue. Each record gives: D gene, J gene, V gene, CDR3 protein, CDR3 DNA. The D gene is left open where the match is weak.

D: .
J: TRBJ2-7
V: TRBV11-2
CDR3: CASSLEGREQYF
DNA: TGTGCCAGCAGCTTAGAAGGGCGCGAGCAGTACTTC

D: TRBD1
J: TRBJ2-7
V: TRBV19
CDR3: CASSISGGDGSYEQYF
DNA: TGTGCCAGTAGTATTTCAGGGGGCGACGGAAGTTACGAGCAGTACTTC

D: .
J: TRBJ1-3
V: TRBV5-1
CDR3: CASSLGPSRGSGNTIYF
DNA: TGCGCCAGCAGCTTGGGCCCTTCCAGGGGCTCTGGAAACACCATATATTTT

D: TRBD1
J: TRBJ2-7
V: TRBV30
CDR3: CAWDQDRTYEQYF
DNA: TGTGCCTGGGACCAGGACAGGACCTACGAGCAGTACTTC

D: TRBD1
J: TRBJ2-7
V: TRBV11-3
CDR3: CASSLGQGPHEQYF
DNA: TGTGCCAGCAGCTTGGGACAGGGCCCCCACGAGCAGTACTTC

D: TRBD1
J: TRBJ1-2
V: TRBV27
CDR3: CASSFTGVIDGYTF
DNA: TGTGCCAGCAGTTTTACAGGGGTGATAGATGGCTACACCTTC

D: .
J: TRBJ1-1
V: TRBV4-2
CDR3: CASSPMAGANTEAFF
DNA: TGTGCCAGCAGCCCGATGGCAGGGGCGAACACTGAAGCTTTCTTT

D: .
J: TRBJ1-5
V: TRBV2
CDR3: CASSDGLDNQPQHF
DNA: TGTGCCAGCAGTGACGGGCTGGACAATCAGCCCCAGCATTTT

D: TRBD1
J: TRBJ2-7
V: TRBV28
CDR3: CASSRPGQYYEQYF
DNA: TGTGCCAGCAGCCGACCGGGACAGTATTACGAGCAGTACTTC

D: TRBD1
J: TRBJ1-1
V: TRBV5-1
CDR3: CASSGQDNTEAFF
DNA: TGCGCCAGCAGTGGACAGGACAACACTGAAGCTTTCTTT

D: .
J: TRBJ2-1
V: TRBV6-5
CDR3: CASSWYRDSYNEQFF
DNA: TGTGCCAGCAGTTGGTATCGGGATTCCTACAATGAGCAGTTCTTC

D: TRBD1
J: TRBJ1-2
V: TRBV19
CDR3: CASGPGQGSGYTF
DNA: TGTGCCAGTGGCCCGGGACAGGGAAGTGGCTACACCTTC

D: .
J: TRBJ2-4
V: TRBV7-3
CDR3: CASSRKTGNIQYF
DNA: TGTGCCAGCAGCCGAAAGACTGGGAACATTCAGTACTTC

D: .
J: TRBJ2-3
V: TRBV5-6
CDR3: CASSLGYTDTQYF
DNA: TGTGCCAGCAGCTTGGGATACACAGATACGCAGTATTTT

D: .
J: TRBJ1-4
V: TRBV18
CDR3: CASSLRVADGGEKLFF
DNA: TGTGCCAGCTCACTCCGGGTTGCTGATGGCGGTGAAAAACTGTTTTTT

D: .
J: TRBJ1-3
V: TRBV30
CDR3: CAWSVSGTAVGNTIYF
DNA: TGTGCCTGGAGTGTATCAGGGACGGCGGTCGGAAACACCATATATTTT

D: .
J: TRBJ1-2
V: TRBV9
CDR3: CASSATFPGDRGYTF
DNA: TGTGCCAGCAGCGCTACCTTTCCAGGGGACCGGGGCTACACCTTC

D: .
J: TRBJ2-7
V: TRBV5-6
CDR3: CASSRSDEQYF
DNA: TGTGCCAGCAGCCGAAGCGACGAGCAGTACTTC

D: .
J: TRBJ2-7
V: TRBV28
CDR3: CASSPRGMREQYF
DNA: TGTGCCAGCAGCCCGCGCGGGATGAGGGAGCAGTACTTC

D: .
J: TRBJ1-4
V: TRBV9
CDR3: CASSVGMRGSGEKLFF
DNA: TGTGCCAGCAGCGTAGGGATGAGGGGTTCAGGAGAAAAACTGTTTTTT

D: .
J: TRBJ1-1
V: TRBV30
CDR3: CAWREILGSVGTEAFF
DNA: TGTGCCTGGAGGGAAATCTTAGGGTCAGTTGGCACTGAAGCTTTCTTT

D: .
J: TRBJ2-7
V: TRBV28
CDR3: CASSSRGGRTYEQYF
DNA: TGTGCCAGCAGCTCCCGAGGGGGTCGGACCTACGAGCAGTACTTC

D: .
J: TRBJ1-5
V: TRBV5-8
CDR3: CASSFIIGQLYSNQPQHF
DNA: TGTGCCAGCAGCTTTATCATCGGACAGCTGTATAGCAATCAGCCCCAGCATTTT

D: TRBD1
J: TRBJ2-6
V: TRBV5-1
CDR3: CASTIQGSGANVLTF
DNA: TGCGCCAGCACGATACAGGGGTCTGGGGCCAACGTCCTGACTTTC

D: .
J: TRBJ1-5
V: TRBV28
CDR3: CASSLRVGNQPQHF
DNA: TGTGCCAGCAGTTTGCGGGTGGGCAATCAGCCCCAGCATTTT

D: .
J: TRBJ1-5
V: TRBV5-1
CDR3: CASSPGLREQPQHF
DNA: TGCGCCAGCAGCCCGGGACTAAGGGAGCAGCCCCAGCATTTT

D: .
J: TRBJ2-2
V: TRBV5-1
CDR3: CASSLALTVNTGELFF
DNA: TGCGCCAGCAGCTTGGCTCTAACGGTTAACACCGGGGAGCTGTTTTTT

D: .
J: TRBJ1-1
V: TRBV23-1
CDR3: CASSQWGMGHRENTEAFF
DNA: TGCGCCAGCAGTCAATGGGGGATGGGGCACAGGGAGAACACTGAAGCTTTCTTT

D: .
J: TRBJ1-2
V: TRBV28
CDR3: CASSLFYRGEGYTF
DNA: TGTGCCAGCAGTTTATTTTATCGAGGGGAAGGCTACACCTTC

D: .
J: TRBJ1-2
V: TRBV5-6
CDR3: CASSLRRTLNYGYTF
DNA: TGTGCCAGCAGCTTGAGGAGAACCCTGAACTATGGCTACACCTTC

D: .
J: TRBJ1-2
V: TRBV13
CDR3: CASSPKANYGYTF
DNA: TGTGCCAGCAGCCCTAAAGCTAACTATGGCTACACCTTC

D: .
J: TRBJ1-1
V: TRBV7-9
CDR3: CASSLHPNTEAFF
DNA: TGTGCCAGCAGCCTACACCCGAACACTGAAGCTTTCTTT

D: .
J: TRBJ1-1
V: TRBV6-5
CDR3: CASSQTRNTEAFF
DNA: TGTGCCAGCAGCCAGACACGGAACACTGAAGCTTTCTTT

D: TRBD2
J: TRBJ2-2
V: TRBV6-6
CDR3: CASSSSGGTGELFF
DNA: TGTGCCAGCAGCTCAAGCGGGGGCACCGGGGAGCTGTTTTTT

D: .
J: TRBJ1-6
V: TRBV6-5
CDR3: CASSPLQGGSPLHF
DNA: TGTGCCAGCAGTCCCCTTCAGGGCGGGTCACCCCTCCACTTT

D: TRBD2
J: TRBJ2-3
V: TRBV7-3
CDR3: CASSFWGGNLGDTQYF
DNA: TGTGCCAGCAGCTTTTGGGGGGGTAACCTCGGAGATACGCAGTATTTT

D: .
J: TRBJ1-1
V: TRBV28
CDR3: CASSLAGPEAFF
DNA: TGTGCCAGCAGTTTAGCTGGGCCTGAAGCTTTCTTT

D: .
J: TRBJ2-1
V: TRBV6-4
CDR3: CASSEIGGNEQFF
DNA: TGTGCCAGCAGTGAAATCGGGGGCAATGAGCAGTTCTTC

D: .
J: TRBJ2-7
V: TRBV25-1
CDR3: CASSAQGEASYEQYF
DNA: TGTGCCAGCAGTGCGCAGGGGGAGGCCTCCTACGAGCAGTACTTC